This T cell receptor (beta chain) stems from a study of shared clonotypes between healthy human individuals. Points from the study as a whole: On the whole, naive subsets had larger estimated richness than memory subsets had. Clonotypes not shared had lower generation probabilities than those common to all four donors.

On this clone: The target antigen is unknown. This sample also contains other DNA sequences that code for the same CDR3.

Sorted-subset replicate PCR reactions were performed with about 210 ng DNA, corresponding to tens of thousands of T cell genomes. Measured with immunoSEQ multiplex PCR; TCRdb has only the in-frame clones, and not every one. The profile shows about 2.4 million clones, under 95% of them singletons. CDR3 length: 16 amino acids. V was pared by 0 bases and J by 0 bases, with 12 bases between. Germline CDR1 reads SGDLS; CDR2 reads YYNGEE. The chain has TRBV9 and TRBJ2-5; D might be TRBD2 (6 bases). Sequencing input: naive CD4+ T cells from PBMCs. Subset here: CD45RA+ positively selected. The receptor was isolated from a young man in good health. Some clones in this sample may be carry-over from other donors' samples. The CDR3 loop is CASSVGSGGNQETQYF. CDR3 in DNA: TGTGCCAGCAGCGTAGGCTCTGGCGGGAACCAAGAGACCCAGTACTTC.